This T cell receptor (beta chain) derives from a study of cytomegalovirus exposure and HLA in healthy donors. No CMV serostatus was recorded for this donor. This PCR relied on a set of 60 Vbeta primers and 13 Jbeta primers. Here immunoSEQ multiplex PCR was the method, and the copy in TCRdb shows in-frame clones only, minus some. The sample consists of some 80,000 clones, roughly 80% of them appearing once. Study results and caveats: A later analysis associated 16,000 or so TCR beta sequences with HLA alleles at a 0.05 false discovery rate.

To note about this clone: The antigen is undetermined.

The TCR originated in a human donor in good health. The sequenced sample consisted of PBMCs.

The CDR3 coding sequence is TGTGCCAGCAGGGGGACAGGGCATGGCTACACCTTC. As protein: CASRGTGHGYTF. The chain couples TRBV6-1 to TRBJ1-2; 9 bases are shared with TRBD1. V shed 6 bases, J shed 6 bases, and the junction held 2 bases outside the gene matches. The CDR3 spans 12 residues. Germline CDR1 MNHNS, CDR2 SASEGT.